The clone carrying this T cell receptor beta chain was found many times. From RNA transcripts, TCR beta CDR3 regions were amplified. Initially, a first-round RT-PCR of the TCR CDR3 employed the HTBI primer set. TCRdb called the multiplex PCR reads again in MiXCR, with one record for every CDR3 protein. The sample holds a few hundred thousand distinct CDR3 sequences; about 15% are singletons and the top ten take over 7.5%. The data were taken from a study of T cells in Graves' hyperthyroidism and ophthalmopathy. The overall study: The authors collected peripheral blood at initial diagnosis, before any treatment.

Source material: blood. The source is a woman between 18 and 30 years old with Graves' hyperthyroidism.

Here the CDR3 reads CASSFLSQGGGQPQHF. The CDR3 coding sequence is TGTGCCAGCAGTTTCCTATCACAGGGTGGCGGTCAGCCCCAGCATTTT. The chain joins TRBV28 to TRBJ1-5, with a possible D match to TRBD1 (6 bases). Trimming removed 3 bases at V and 6 bases at J, with 18 bases between. The CDR3 is 16 amino acids. Germline lookup yields CDR1 MDHEN and CDR2 SYDVKM.